The 22 T cell receptor beta chains listed next were all sequenced from one sample in a study of shared clonotypes between healthy human individuals. The method was immunoSEQ multiplex PCR; TCRdb's version includes in-frame clones alone and lacks a portion of them. This repertoire shows approximately 1.9 million clones, roughly 95% found once; its top ten account for roughly 1.7%. Naive CD8 cells lacked CD45RO and underwent positive selection for CCR7, leaving out terminally differentiated effector memory CD45RA+ cells. The sequenced material came from naive CD8+ T cells from PBMCs. These receptor sequences come from a man aged 18 to 29 in good health. Some clones in this sample may be carry-over from other donors' samples.

The gene calls are TRBV7-9 and TRBJ1-2, with 10 positions matching TRBD1. J was trimmed by 8 bases and V by 5 bases; bases with no gene match: 11. The CDR3 runs 15 residues. The germline V gene encodes CDR1 SEHNR and CDR2 FQNEAQ (reference sequence). The CDR3: CASSGPDRDRGGYTF. The CDR3 DNA follows: TGTGCCAGCAGCGGACCCGACCGGGACAGGGGCGGCTACACCTTC.

The chain carries TRBV19 and TRBJ1-5; 10 nucleotides match TRBD1. Germline V gives CDR1 LNHDA, CDR2 SQIVND (reference sequence). After removal of 3 bases from V and 6 bases from J, the junction contained 8 bases not matched to a gene. This CDR3 is 16 amino acids long. CDR3 DNA sequence: TGTGCCAGTAGTATCGCCGGACAGGGGGTCCCTCAGCCCCAGCATTTT. It is translated as CASSIAGQGVPQPQHF.

This chain connects TRBV9 to TRBJ2-5; possible D gene TRBD2, 6 bases. Trimming removed 0 bases from V and 4 bases from J, with 16 bases in between. Per germline, CDR1 SGDLS and CDR2 YYNGEE. The CDR3 is made up of 16 amino acids. CDR3 sequence reads: CASSVDRTRGPETQYF. The CDR3, as DNA: TGTGCCAGCAGCGTAGACAGAACGCGGGGTCCAGAGACCCAGTACTTC.

Notes on this clone: The sample has other DNA sequences that encode this CDR3 too. The chain links TRBV19 to TRBJ1-2; 11 bases agree with TRBD1. The germline CDR1 and CDR2 sequences are LNHDA and SQIVND (reference sequence). J lost 5 bases, V lost 5 bases, and 4 bases had no gene match. CDR3 length equals 14 residues. In DNA, the CDR3 is TGTGCCAGTAGTGCCGGGACAGGGGGTTATGGCTACACCTTC. Translating it yields CASSAGTGGYGYTF.

The chain combines TRBV5-1 with TRBJ1-1, with D perhaps TRBD1 (5 bases). V shed 3 bases and J shed 6 bases, with 12 bases lying between them. Germline V gene data show CDR1 as SGHRS and CDR2 as YFSETQ. The CDR3 loop spans 13 amino acids. The CDR3 loop is CASSSTGAAEAFF. For the CDR3, the DNA is TGCGCCAGCAGCTCGACCGGGGCGGCTGAAGCTTTCTTT.

The chain has TRBV19 and TRBJ2-7, with 8 bases matching TRBD2. The junction had 18 bases not matched to a gene; V was cut back by 8 bases and J by 3 bases. Germline CDR1 reads LNHDA; CDR2 reads SQIVND (reference sequence). The CDR3 totals 17 residues. DNA for the CDR3: TGTGCCAGTCAACCTTCCTTCCGGGGGGGCGGAAGCTACGAGCAGTACTTC. It yields the protein CASQPSFRGGGSYEQYF.

CDR3 bases: TGTGCCAGCAGCTACCAGGTGACCGCACATACCGCCGTGCCCTCCTACGAGCAGTACTTC. Translated, it gives CASSYQVTAHTAVPSYEQYF. The chain has TRBV2 and TRBJ2-7; D uncertain. Trimming left V 6 bases short and J 0 bases short, with 30 bases between. Per germline, CDR1 SNHLY and CDR2 FYNNEI. This CDR3 spans 20 amino acids.

The gene calls are TRBV10-3 and TRBJ2-7; 8 bases fit TRBD1. J lost 0 bases, V lost 6 bases, and 19 bases had no gene match. The CDR3 loop spans 19 amino acids. The germline gives CDR1 ENHRY, CDR2 SYGVKD. CDR3 loop: CAISPTHPTRQGSSYEQYF. The CDR3 DNA is TGTGCCATCAGCCCTACCCACCCAACGCGACAGGGGAGCTCCTACGAGCAGTACTTC.

This chain joins TRBV6-6 and TRBJ1-3; D is ambiguous. Germline V gives CDR1 MNHNY, CDR2 SVGAGI (reference sequence). V gave up 8 bases and J gave up 0 bases, with 8 bases separating them. This CDR3 has 13 amino acids. The CDR3 is CASPSRSGNTIYF. The CDR3 nucleotides read TGTGCCAGCCCATCCCGCTCTGGAAACACCATATATTTT.

The chain combines TRBV6-5 with TRBJ2-7; a possible D gene is TRBD2 (6 bases). The V gene lost 7 bases and the J gene lost 3 bases, with 19 bases spanning the gap. Germline CDR1 MNHEY, CDR2 SVGAGI. The CDR3 runs to 15 residues. In DNA form, the CDR3 reads TGTGCCAGCATCGAGGTCGGGGGAAGGAGCTACGAGCAGTACTTC. Amino acids: CASIEVGGRSYEQYF.

The gene calls are TRBV7-8 and TRBJ2-7; D not resolved. CDR1 SGHVS and CDR2 FQNEAQ come from the germline V gene. The CDR3 loop spans 13 amino acids. Trimming took off 0 bases at V and 3 bases at J, with 6 bases between the two ends. The CDR3 sequence: CASSLADHYEQYF. Here the CDR3 DNA reads TGTGCCAGCAGCTTAGCGGACCACTACGAGCAGTACTTC. Filled out from reference TRBV7-8 and TRBJ2-7, the complete variable domain reads GAGVSQSPRYKVAKRGQDVALRCDPISGHVSLFWYQQALGQGPEFLTYFQNEAQLDKSGLPSDRFFAERPEGSVSTLKIQRTQQEDSAVYLCASSLADHYEQYFGPGTRLTVT.

This sequence joins TRBV19 and TRBJ2-3; D might be TRBD2 (6 bases). Trimming stripped 2 bases from V and 3 bases from J, with 12 bases between. This CDR3 comprises 15 residues. Germline V CDR1 and CDR2: LNHDA, SQIVND (reference sequence). The CDR3 DNA reads as TGTGCCAGTAGTATAACTCCGGCGGGAACAGATACGCAGTATTTT. It yields the protein CASSITPAGTDTQYF.

The chain employs TRBV7-2 and TRBJ2-7; 14 bases align to TRBD2. The CDR3 contains 17 residues. Looked up from germline, CDR1 is SGHTA and CDR2 is FQGNSA. V lost 3 bases, J lost 1 base, and 5 bases stayed unmatched. CDR3 sequence reads: CASSLGLAGARSYEQYF. Written as DNA, the CDR3 is TGTGCCAGCAGCTTGGGACTAGCGGGAGCCCGTTCCTACGAGCAGTACTTC. Combining the CDR3 with reference TRBV7-2 and TRBJ2-7 gives the whole variable domain GAGVSQSPSNKVTEKGKDVELRCDPISGHTALYWYRQSLGQGLEFLIYFQGNSAPDKSGLPSDRFSAERTGGSVSTLTIQRTQQEDSAVYLCASSLGLAGARSYEQYFGPGTRLTVT.

The chain recombines TRBV10-3 with TRBJ2-7; TRBD2 agrees at 10 bases. The CDR3 is made up of 14 amino acids. With V trimmed by 4 bases and J by 5 bases, 5 bases remained unmatched. CDR1 and CDR2 (germline): ENHRY, SYGVKD. DNA of the CDR3: TGTGCCATCAGTGTCGGTAGCGGGAGGCACGAGCAGTACTTC. Translation: CAISVGSGRHEQYF.

Points on this clone: The identical CDR3 is also encoded by other nucleotide sequences in the sample. This rearrangement joins TRBV11-2 to TRBJ2-7; 8 bases line up with TRBD1. The CDR3 has 14 amino acids. The germline CDR1 and CDR2 sequences are SGHAT and FQNNGV. Trimming cost V 6 bases and J 2 bases; bases outside gene matches: 6. The chain's CDR3 is CASSPDRVTYEQYF. The CDR3 region has the DNA TGTGCCAGCAGTCCGGACAGGGTAACCTACGAGCAGTACTTC.

V usage is TRBV19 and J usage is TRBJ2-7; D is possibly TRBD2 (5 bases). Trimming removed 5 bases from V and 0 bases from J, with 8 bases in between. This CDR3 comprises 13 residues. CDR1 is LNHDA and CDR2 is SQIVND in the germline V gene (reference sequence). This chain's CDR3 is CASSARGSYEQYF. The CDR3 nucleotides read TGTGCCAGTAGTGCCCGGGGCTCCTACGAGCAGTACTTC.

The chain uses TRBV7-9 and TRBJ2-2, with D hard to call. Per the germline V gene, CDR1 is SEHNR and CDR2 is FQNEAQ (reference sequence). CDR3 length equals 14 residues. V was cut by 5 bases and J by 2 bases, with 9 bases left in between. The CDR3 DNA reads as TGTGCCAGCAGCCCCGACCTTAACACCGGGGAGCTGTTTTTT. The encoded protein is CASSPDLNTGELFF. Filled out from reference TRBV7-9 and TRBJ2-2, the complete variable domain reads DTGVSQNPRHKITKRGQNVTFRCDPISEHNRLYWYRQTLGQGPEFLTYFQNEAQLEKSRLLSDRFSAERPKGSFSTLEIQRTEQGDSAMYLCASSPDLNTGELFFGEGSRLTVL.

The chain joins TRBV11-2 to TRBJ2-2, with D hard to call. Deletions cut 1 base from V and 4 bases from J, with 7 bases between. This CDR3 contains 14 residues. The germline V gene has CDR1 SGHAT and CDR2 FQNNGV. CDR3 bases: TGTGCCAGCAGCTTAGGACCGATCACCGGGGAGCTGTTTTTT. This encodes CASSLGPITGELFF.

Turning to this clone: Other nucleotide sequences in the sample specify the same CDR3. In DNA form, the CDR3 reads TGCGCCAGCAGCTTGAGTCGGAGTTCCTACGAGCAGTACTTC. This sequence encodes CASSLSRSSYEQYF. The chain employs TRBV5-1 and TRBJ2-7, with D hard to call. CDR3 length equals 14 residues. The germline V gene encodes CDR1 SGHRS and CDR2 YFSETQ. Trimming left V 1 base short and J 1 base short, with 9 bases between.

DNA of the CDR3: TGTGCCAGCAGTATCTCAGGGAGGCACAATGAGCAGTTCTTC. As protein: CASSISGRHNEQFF. The genes are TRBV28 and TRBJ2-1, with D tentatively TRBD2 (6 bases). CDR1 and CDR2 (germline): MDHEN, SYDVKM. V was cut by 5 bases and J by 5 bases, with 13 bases left in between. The CDR3 consists of 14 residues.

The rearrangement links TRBV29-1 to TRBJ2-7; weak D call: TRBD2 (6 bases). The CDR3 consists of 11 residues. V was shortened by 7 bases and J by 5 bases, with 12 bases between the two germline ends. Germline-derived CDR1 and CDR2 are SQVTM and ANQGSEA. CDR3 amino acids: CSAEGSHEQYF. In DNA, the CDR3 is TGCAGCGCGGAGGGCAGCCACGAGCAGTACTTC.

The rearrangement links TRBV4-2 to TRBJ2-7, with TRBD1 matching over 10 bases. Germline lookup yields CDR1 LGHNA and CDR2 YNFKEQ. V shed 3 bases, J shed 3 bases, and the junction held 5 bases outside the gene matches. The CDR3 is 15 residues long. This chain's CDR3 is CASSHPGQGYYEQYF. The CDR3 DNA reads TGTGCCAGCAGCCACCCGGGACAGGGGTACTACGAGCAGTACTTC.